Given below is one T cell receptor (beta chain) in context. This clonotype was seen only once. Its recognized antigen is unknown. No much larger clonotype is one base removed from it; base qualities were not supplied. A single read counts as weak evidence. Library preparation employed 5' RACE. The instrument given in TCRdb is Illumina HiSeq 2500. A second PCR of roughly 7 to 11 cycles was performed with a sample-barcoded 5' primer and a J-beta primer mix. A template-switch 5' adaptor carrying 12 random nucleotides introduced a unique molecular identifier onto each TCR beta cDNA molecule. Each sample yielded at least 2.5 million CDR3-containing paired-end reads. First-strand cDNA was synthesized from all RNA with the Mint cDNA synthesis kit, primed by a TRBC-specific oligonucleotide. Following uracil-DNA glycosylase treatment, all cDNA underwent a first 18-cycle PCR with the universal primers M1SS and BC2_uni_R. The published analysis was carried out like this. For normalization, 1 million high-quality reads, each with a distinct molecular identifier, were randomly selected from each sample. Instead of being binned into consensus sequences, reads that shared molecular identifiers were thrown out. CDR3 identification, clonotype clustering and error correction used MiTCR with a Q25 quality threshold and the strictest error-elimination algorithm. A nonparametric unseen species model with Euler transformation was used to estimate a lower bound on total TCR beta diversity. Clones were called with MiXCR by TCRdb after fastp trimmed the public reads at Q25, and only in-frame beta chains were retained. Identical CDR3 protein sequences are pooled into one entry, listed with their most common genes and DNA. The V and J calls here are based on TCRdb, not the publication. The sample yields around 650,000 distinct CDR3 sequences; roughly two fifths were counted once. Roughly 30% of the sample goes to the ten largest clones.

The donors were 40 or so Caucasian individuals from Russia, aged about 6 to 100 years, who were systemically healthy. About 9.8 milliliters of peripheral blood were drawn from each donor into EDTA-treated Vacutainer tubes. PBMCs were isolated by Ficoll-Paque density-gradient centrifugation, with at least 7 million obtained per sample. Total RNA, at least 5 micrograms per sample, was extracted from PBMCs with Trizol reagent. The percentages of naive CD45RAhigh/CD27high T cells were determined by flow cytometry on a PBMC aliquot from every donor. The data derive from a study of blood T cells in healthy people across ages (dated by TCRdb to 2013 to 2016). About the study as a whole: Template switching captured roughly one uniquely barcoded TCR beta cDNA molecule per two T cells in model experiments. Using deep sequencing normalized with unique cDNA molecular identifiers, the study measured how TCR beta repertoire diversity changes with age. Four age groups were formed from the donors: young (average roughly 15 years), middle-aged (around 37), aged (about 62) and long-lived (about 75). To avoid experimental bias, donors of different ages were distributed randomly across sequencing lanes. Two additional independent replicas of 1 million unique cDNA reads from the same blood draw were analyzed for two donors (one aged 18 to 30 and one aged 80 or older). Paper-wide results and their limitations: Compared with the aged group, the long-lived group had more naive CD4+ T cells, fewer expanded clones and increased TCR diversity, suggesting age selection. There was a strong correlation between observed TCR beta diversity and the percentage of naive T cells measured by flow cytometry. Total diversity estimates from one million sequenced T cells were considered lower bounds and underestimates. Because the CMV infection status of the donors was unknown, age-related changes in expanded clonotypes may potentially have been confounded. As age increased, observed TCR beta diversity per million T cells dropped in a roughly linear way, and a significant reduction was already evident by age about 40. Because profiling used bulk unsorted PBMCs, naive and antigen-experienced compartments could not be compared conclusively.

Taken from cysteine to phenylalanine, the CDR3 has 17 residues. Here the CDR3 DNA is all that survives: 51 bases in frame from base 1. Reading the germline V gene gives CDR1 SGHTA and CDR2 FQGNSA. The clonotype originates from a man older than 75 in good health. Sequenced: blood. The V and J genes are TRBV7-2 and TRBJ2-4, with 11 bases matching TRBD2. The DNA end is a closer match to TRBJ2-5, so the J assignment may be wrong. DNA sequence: TGTGCCAGCAGCTTAATCTCCCTAGCGGGGGGTGGGGAGACCCAGTACTTC. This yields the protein CASSLISLAGGGETQYF.